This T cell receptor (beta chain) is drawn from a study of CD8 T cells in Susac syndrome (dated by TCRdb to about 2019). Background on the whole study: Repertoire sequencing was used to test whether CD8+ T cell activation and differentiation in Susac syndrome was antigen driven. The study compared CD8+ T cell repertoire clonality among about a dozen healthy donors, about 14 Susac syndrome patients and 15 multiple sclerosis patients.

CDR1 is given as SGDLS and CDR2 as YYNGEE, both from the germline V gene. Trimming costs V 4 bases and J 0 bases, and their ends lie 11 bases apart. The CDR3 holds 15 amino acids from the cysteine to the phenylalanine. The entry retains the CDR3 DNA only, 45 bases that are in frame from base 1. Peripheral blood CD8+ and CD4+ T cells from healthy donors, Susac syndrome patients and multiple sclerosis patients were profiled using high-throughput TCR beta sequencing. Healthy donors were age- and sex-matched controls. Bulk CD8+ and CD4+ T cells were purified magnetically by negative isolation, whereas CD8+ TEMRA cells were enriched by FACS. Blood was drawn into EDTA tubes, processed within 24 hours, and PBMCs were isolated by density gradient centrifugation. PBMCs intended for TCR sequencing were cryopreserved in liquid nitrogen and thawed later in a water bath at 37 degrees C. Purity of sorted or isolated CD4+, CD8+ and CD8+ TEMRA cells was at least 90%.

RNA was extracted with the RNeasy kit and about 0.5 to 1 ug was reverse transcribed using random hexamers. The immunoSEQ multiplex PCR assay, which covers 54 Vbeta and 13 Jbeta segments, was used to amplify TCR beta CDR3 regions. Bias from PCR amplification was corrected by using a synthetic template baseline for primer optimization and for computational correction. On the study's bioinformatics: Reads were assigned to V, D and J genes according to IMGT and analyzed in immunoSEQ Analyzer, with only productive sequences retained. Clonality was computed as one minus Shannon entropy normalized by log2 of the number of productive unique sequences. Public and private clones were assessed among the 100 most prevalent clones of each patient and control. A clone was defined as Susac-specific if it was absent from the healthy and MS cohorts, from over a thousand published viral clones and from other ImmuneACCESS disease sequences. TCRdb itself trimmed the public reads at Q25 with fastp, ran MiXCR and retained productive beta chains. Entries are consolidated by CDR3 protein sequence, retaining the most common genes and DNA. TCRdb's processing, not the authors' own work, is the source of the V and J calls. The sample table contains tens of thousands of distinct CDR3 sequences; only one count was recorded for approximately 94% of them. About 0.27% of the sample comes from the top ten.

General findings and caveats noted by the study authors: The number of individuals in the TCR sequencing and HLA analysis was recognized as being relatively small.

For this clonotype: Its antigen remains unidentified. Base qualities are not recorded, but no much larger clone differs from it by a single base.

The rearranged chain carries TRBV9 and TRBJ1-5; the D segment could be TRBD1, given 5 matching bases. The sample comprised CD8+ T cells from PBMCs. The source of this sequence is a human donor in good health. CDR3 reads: CASSPWDGSNQPQHF. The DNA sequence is TGTGCCAGCAGCCCCTGGGACGGTAGCAATCAGCCCCAGCATTTT.